The sequence of this T cell receptor (beta chain) was determined in a study of T cells in Graves' hyperthyroidism and ophthalmopathy. Amplification of TCR beta CDR3 regions used RNA as the template. TCR CDR3 underwent first-round RT-PCR with the HTBI primer set. One entry per CDR3 protein results from TCRdb running MiXCR on the multiplex PCR reads. The sample includes fewer than 850,000 distinct CDR3 sequences, roughly a sixth seen only once; the top ten take about 14%. Patients having uncontrolled infection, another autoimmune disease, pregnancy or lactation were not included. On the basis of clinical symptoms, serum thyroxine and TRAb, thyroid ultrasound and orbital computed tomography, diagnoses were made. Findings of the study overall: From stable hyperthyroidism, ophthalmopathy was set apart by a 13 V-J model.

Points on this clonotype: Antigen unknown.

The CDR3 length is 15 residues. CDR1 LNHDA and CDR2 SQIVND come from the germline V gene (reference sequence). Trimming cost V 1 base and J 5 bases; bases outside gene matches: 4. The clonotype originates from a middle-aged man with Graves' hyperthyroidism. Specimen: blood. The chain is built from TRBV19 and TRBJ2-1; 8 bases are shared with TRBD1. CDR3 protein: CASSIGQGFNNEQFF. As DNA, the CDR3 is TGTGCCAGTAGTATAGGACAGGGGTTCAACAATGAGCAGTTCTTC.